These T cell receptor beta chains were read from a single sample in a study of T cell responses to AZD1222 COVID-19 vaccine. The method was immunoSEQ multiplex PCR; TCRdb's version includes in-frame clones alone and lacks a portion of them. The data show roughly 110,000 clones, roughly 90% seen once. Sequencing used peripheral blood, obtained on day 0 of AZD1222 vaccination. These receptors were obtained from an adult in good health. Both conserved end residues are part of each CDR3. Size tells how often a clone was seen (once, few, many) or the class of an expanded clone, and some rows leave it out.

v_gene: TRBV28; len: 14; abundance: NA; j_gene: TRBJ2-2; CDR3aa: CASSGGTFSGELFF
v_gene: TRBV9; len: 16; abundance: NA; j_gene: TRBJ2-5; CDR3aa: CASSAALSGSRETQYF
v_gene: TRBV28; len: 18; abundance: NA; j_gene: TRBJ2-3; CDR3aa: CASSQQFNVMGGTDTQYF
v_gene: TRBV7-2; len: 16; abundance: NA; j_gene: TRBJ2-2; CDR3aa: CASSLGFGGSAGELFF
v_gene: TRBV6-2/TRBV6-3; len: 16; abundance: NA; j_gene: TRBJ1-5; CDR3aa: CASSYGEGAYNQPQHF
v_gene: TRBV6-6; len: 12; abundance: NA; j_gene: TRBJ2-7; CDR3aa: CASSSTGSAQYF
v_gene: TRBV24-1; len: 13; abundance: once; j_gene: TRBJ2-1; CDR3aa: CATAVGVGNEQFF
v_gene: TRBV6-4; len: 15; abundance: NA; j_gene: TRBJ2-2; CDR3aa: CASSLDRGNTGELFF
v_gene: TRBV7-2; len: 11; abundance: once; j_gene: TRBJ1-1; CDR3aa: CASSLVTEAFF
v_gene: TRBV11-3; len: 15; abundance: NA; j_gene: TRBJ2-7; CDR3aa: CASSPPGTGFYEQYF
v_gene: TRBV6-4; len: 13; abundance: NA; j_gene: TRBJ1-6; CDR3aa: CASSPAPNSPLHF
v_gene: TRBV3-1/TRBV3-2; len: 16; abundance: NA; j_gene: TRBJ2-3; CDR3aa: CASSQKAGGGTDTQYF
v_gene: TRBV7-9; len: 15; abundance: NA; j_gene: TRBJ2-1; CDR3aa: CASSLGEVYDNEQFF
v_gene: TRBV28; len: 15; abundance: NA; j_gene: TRBJ2-2; CDR3aa: CASSFNGRTTGELFF
v_gene: TRBV2; len: 13; abundance: NA; j_gene: TRBJ2-5; CDR3aa: CASLRGWQETQYF
v_gene: TRBV28; len: 14; abundance: NA; j_gene: TRBJ2-7; CDR3aa: CASSLPGPTYEQYF
v_gene: TRBV7-3; len: 14; abundance: NA; j_gene: TRBJ1-1; CDR3aa: CASSLLSGNTEAFF
v_gene: TRBV27; len: 14; abundance: once; j_gene: TRBJ1-1; CDR3aa: CASRLGQGRTEAFF
v_gene: TRBV28; len: 12; abundance: NA; j_gene: TRBJ2-2; CDR3aa: CASSSDDGELFF
v_gene: TRBV3-1/TRBV3-2; len: 17; abundance: few; j_gene: TRBJ2-7; CDR3aa: CASSPPFGGGSSYEQYF
v_gene: TRBV2; len: 13; abundance: NA; j_gene: TRBJ1-5; CDR3aa: CASRGARDQPQHF
v_gene: TRBV20-1; len: 13; abundance: NA; j_gene: TRBJ1-5; CDR3aa: CSASKGANQPQHF
v_gene: TRBV11-3; len: 15; abundance: NA; j_gene: TRBJ2-2; CDR3aa: CASSSGLANTGELFF
v_gene: TRBV19; len: 15; abundance: NA; j_gene: TRBJ2-1; CDR3aa: CASSIGVSSYNEQFF
v_gene: TRBV28; len: 15; abundance: few; j_gene: TRBJ1-2; CDR3aa: CASSLSFTGIRGYTF
v_gene: TRBV3-1/TRBV3-2; len: 12; abundance: NA; j_gene: TRBJ1-6; CDR3aa: CVRDRGNSPLHF
v_gene: TRBV11-3; len: 13; abundance: NA; j_gene: TRBJ1-2; CDR3aa: CASSPVDRAVITF
v_gene: TRBV7-8; len: 14; abundance: NA; j_gene: TRBJ2-7; CDR3aa: CASSLELVSYEQYF
v_gene: TRBV7-9; len: 15; abundance: NA; j_gene: TRBJ2-7; CDR3aa: CASSPGLAGVDEQYF
v_gene: TRBV15; len: 15; abundance: NA; j_gene: TRBJ1-1; CDR3aa: CATSEQGASNTEAFF
v_gene: TRBV7-8; len: 15; abundance: NA; j_gene: TRBJ1-3; CDR3aa: CASSLGPSSGNTIYF
v_gene: TRBV28; len: 13; abundance: NA; j_gene: TRBJ1-3; CDR3aa: CASRFTRENTIYF
v_gene: TRBV7-2; len: 14; abundance: NA; j_gene: TRBJ1-4; CDR3aa: CASSLGRVNEKLFF
v_gene: TRBV7-9; len: 13; abundance: once; j_gene: TRBJ1-2; CDR3aa: CASSTREGYGYTF
v_gene: TRBV3-1/TRBV3-2; len: 14; abundance: NA; j_gene: TRBJ1-4; CDR3aa: CASTSGGPNEKLFF
v_gene: TRBV5-6; len: 13; abundance: NA; j_gene: TRBJ1-2; CDR3aa: CASSDRVPYGYTF
v_gene: TRBV11-3; len: 16; abundance: NA; j_gene: TRBJ1-2; CDR3aa: CASSQEGRDNNYGYTF
v_gene: TRBV27; len: 12; abundance: NA; j_gene: TRBJ2-7; CDR3aa: CASSTQPHEQYF
v_gene: TRBV28; len: 14; abundance: NA; j_gene: TRBJ1-2; CDR3aa: CASSLGRRGDGYTF
v_gene: TRBV18; len: 15; abundance: NA; j_gene: TRBJ2-2; CDR3aa: CASSQQTGITGELFF
v_gene: TRBV18; len: 13; abundance: NA; j_gene: TRBJ1-5; CDR3aa: CASSPGRDQPQHF
v_gene: TRBV7-8; len: 13; abundance: few; j_gene: TRBJ2-5; CDR3aa: CASSPGPIETQYF
v_gene: TRBV27; len: 15; abundance: NA; j_gene: TRBJ2-5; CDR3aa: CASSPSPTMLWDQYF
v_gene: TRBV7-9; len: 13; abundance: NA; j_gene: TRBJ1-4; CDR3aa: CASSRQTNEKLFF
v_gene: TRBV5-1; len: 17; abundance: NA; j_gene: TRBJ1-1; CDR3aa: CASSFRGPRGGLTEAFF
v_gene: TRBV19; len: 14; abundance: NA; j_gene: TRBJ1-1; CDR3aa: CASKARGQNTEAFF
v_gene: TRBV7-3; len: 13; abundance: NA; j_gene: TRBJ2-1; CDR3aa: CASSLIGHNEQFF
v_gene: TRBV12-3/TRBV12-4; len: 12; abundance: NA; j_gene: TRBJ2-1; CDR3aa: CASSSRENEQFF
v_gene: TRBV19; len: 13; abundance: NA; j_gene: TRBJ1-1; CDR3aa: CASRGVRDTEAFF
v_gene: TRBV27; len: 17; abundance: once; j_gene: TRBJ2-1; CDR3aa: CASRPPTGFLSYNEQFF